The 21 T cell receptor beta chains listed next were all sequenced from one sample in a study of blood T cell repertoires in COVID-19. Using immunoSEQ multiplex PCR, the repertoire was profiled, and TCRdb retains in-frame clones only, with some absent. The repertoire holds approximately 130,000 clones, 85% to 90% seen once, with less than 30% in the top ten. The sample consisted of peripheral blood. The receptors derive from a man aged 65 to 85 with active or convalescent COVID-19.

The chain is built from TRBV28 and TRBJ1-1; 7 nucleotides agree with TRBD1. V dropped 8 bases and J dropped 1; count of bases not matched to a gene: 7. This CDR3 has 14 amino acids. The germline V gene has CDR1 MDHEN and CDR2 SYDVKM. The CDR3 region has the DNA TGTGCCAGCGAGGGCAGGGGGACGAACACTGAAGCTTTCTTT. Translating it yields CASEGRGTNTEAFF.

CDR3 residues: CASSLTGGLMWGYTF. In DNA form, the CDR3 reads TGTGCCAGCAGTTTAACTGGTGGGCTAATGTGGGGCTACACCTTC. V usage is TRBV28 and J usage is TRBJ1-2, with D hard to call. Looked up from germline, CDR1 is MDHEN and CDR2 is SYDVKM. Trimming took off 2 bases at V and 8 bases at J, with 18 bases between the two ends. This CDR3 has 15 residues.

The chain's CDR3 is CASSPLIAGGRNEQYF. The CDR3, as DNA: TGTGCCAGCTCACCACTTATTGCGGGAGGGCGGAACGAGCAGTACTTC. This chain connects TRBV18 to TRBJ2-7, with 9 bases aligning to TRBD2. In germline, CDR1 is KGHSH, CDR2 LQKENI. The V gene end was trimmed by 1 base and the J gene end by 5 bases; junction bases not matched to a gene: 9. This CDR3 contains 16 residues.

This chain uses TRBV4-1 with TRBJ2-1; TRBD1 matches 8 bases. With V trimmed by 7 bases and J by 7 bases, 21 bases remained unmatched. The CDR3 runs 18 residues. Germline lookup yields CDR1 MGHRA and CDR2 YSYEKL. CDR3 sequence: CASTLFLVPGQERNEQFF. For the CDR3, the DNA is TGCGCCAGCACCCTCTTCCTGGTGCCGGGACAGGAAAGAAATGAGCAGTTCTTC.

The rearrangement joins TRBV5-6 to TRBJ1-2; D not resolved. In germline, CDR1 is SGHDT, CDR2 YYEEEE. The length of the CDR3 is 13 residues. The germline V and J ends were trimmed by 1 base and 3 bases, with 7 bases remaining between them. The CDR3 here is CASSLPPDYGYTF. Here the CDR3 DNA reads TGTGCCAGCAGCTTGCCCCCTGACTATGGCTACACCTTC.

This sequence joins TRBV11-3 and TRBJ2-5; 7 nucleotides align to TRBD2. This CDR3 contains 13 residues. J was trimmed by 3 bases and V by 5 bases; bases with no gene match: 3. Germline V gives CDR1 SGHNT, CDR2 YENEEA. DNA for the CDR3: TGTGCCAGCAGCGGACGGGAGGAAGAGACCCAGTACTTC. Amino acids: CASSGREEETQYF.

The chain has TRBV6-5 and TRBJ1-5, with D perhaps TRBD1 (5 bases). V lost 6 bases and J 5 bases, leaving 14 bases between the germline ends. The CDR3 is 14 residues long. From germline, CDR1 is MNHEY and CDR2 SVGAGI. The CDR3 DNA follows: TGTGCCAGCAGCCTACAGGTTTCGGATCAGCCCCAGCATTTT. This encodes CASSLQVSDQPQHF.

The genes are TRBV2 and TRBJ2-3; 11 nucleotides match TRBD2. With 4 bases clipped from V and 2 bases from J, the junction kept 11 bases outside the gene matches. Germline V CDR1 and CDR2: SNHLY, FYNNEI. This CDR3 contains 18 residues. The CDR3 DNA reads as TGTGCCAGCAGTGGACAGACCTTAGCGGGAGGGGCCACAGATACGCAGTATTTT. Residues: CASSGQTLAGGATDTQYF.

The V and J genes are TRBV24-1 and TRBJ2-3, with D uncertain. CDR1 is KGHDR, CDR2 SFDVKD, per germline. The CDR3 covers 15 residues. The V end was cut by 4 bases, the J end by 2 bases, with 12 bases between. Here the CDR3 reads CATSDYHPPTDTQYF. The CDR3 bases are TGTGCCACCAGTGACTACCATCCCCCCACAGATACGCAGTATTTT.

This clone has just a few counts. The chain links TRBV11-3 to TRBJ2-3; weak D call: TRBD2 (7 bases). Germline lookup yields CDR1 SGHNT and CDR2 YENEEA. The CDR3 covers 16 residues. V shed 2 bases and J shed 1 base, with 13 bases lying between them. The CDR3 bases are TGTGCCAGCAGCTTAAGGGGGGGCTCTGGCACAGATACGCAGTATTTT. Amino acid sequence: CASSLRGGSGTDTQYF.

J is TRBJ1-2 and V is TRBV18; TRBD1 is a possible D gene (6 bases). CDR1 KGHSH and CDR2 LQKENI come from the germline V gene. The CDR3 runs to 16 residues. V shed 2 bases and J shed 0 bases, with 13 bases lying between them. The CDR3 protein is CASSPSTGLSNYGYTF. DNA of the CDR3: TGTGCCAGCTCACCATCCACAGGGCTCTCTAACTATGGCTACACCTTC.

The chain couples TRBV19 to TRBJ1-5; weak D call: TRBD1 (5 bases). This CDR3 comprises 15 residues. V lost 5 bases to trimming and J lost 6 bases, with 17 bases between them. CDR1 and CDR2 from the germline V gene are LNHDA and SQIVND (reference sequence). In DNA form, the CDR3 reads TGTGCCAGTAGTCACCCAGGCCCAAGGGGTCAGCCCCAGCATTTT. Encoded protein: CASSHPGPRGQPQHF.

This rearrangement joins TRBV28 to TRBJ1-1, with 8 nucleotides matching TRBD1. CDR1 and CDR2 from the germline V gene are MDHEN and SYDVKM. There are 15 residues in the CDR3. J gave up 9 bases and V 6 bases, and 15 bases lay outside the gene matches. CDR3 in DNA: TGTGCCAGCAGCCGCAACGGACAGGGCCGGAATAAAGCTTTCTTT. This sequence encodes CASSRNGQGRNKAFF.

The V gene is TRBV29-1, the J gene TRBJ2-2; D is uncertain. V was shortened by 3 bases and J by 6 bases, with 8 bases between the two germline ends. Germline CDR1 SQVTM, CDR2 ANQGSEA. The CDR3 contains 12 residues. In DNA form, the CDR3 reads TGCAGCGTTGACCGCAGGTCCGGGGAGCTGTTTTTT. Translating gives CSVDRRSGELFF.

The J gene is TRBJ2-7, the V gene TRBV5-1; 11 bases are shared with TRBD1. Trimming took 4 bases from V and 0 from J; bases not matched to a gene: 3. This CDR3 is 15 amino acids long. Germline assignment: CDR1 SGHRS and CDR2 YFSETQ. The CDR3 DNA sequence: TGCGCCAGCAGCAGGGACAGGGGGGGCTCCTACGAGCAGTACTTC. Translation gives CASSRDRGGSYEQYF.

This clone was recorded only once. The CDR3 here is CASSKEVLAGDNTQYF. CDR3 sequence (DNA): TGTGCCAGTAGTAAAGAAGTACTAGCGGGAGACAATACGCAGTATTTT. This chain connects TRBV19 to TRBJ2-3; 11 bases map to TRBD2. CDR3 length equals 16 residues. The germline CDR1 and CDR2 sequences are LNHDA and SQIVND (reference sequence). Trimming removed 4 bases from V and 7 bases from J; junction bases left unmatched: 10.

The rearrangement joins TRBV6-5 to TRBJ2-1; TRBD2 matches 8 bases. V was clipped by 2 bases and J by 3 bases; unmatched bases: 3. This CDR3 region has 15 residues. Germline V CDR1 and CDR2: MNHEY, SVGAGI. The DNA of the CDR3 is TGTGCCAGCAGTTACAGCGGGAGAGGCTACAATGAGCAGTTCTTC. This sequence encodes CASSYSGRGYNEQFF.

The gene calls are TRBV19 and TRBJ1-5, with a tentative D call TRBD1 (6 bases). The V and J ends lost 6 bases and 6 bases respectively, with 15 bases between them. CDR3 size: 14 residues. Germline V gene lookup returns CDR1 LNHDA and CDR2 SQIVND (reference sequence). The CDR3 DNA sequence: TGTGCCAGTAGGGGAGGGGGGAAGGCTCAGCCCCAGCATTTT. As protein: CASRGGGKAQPQHF.

The V and J genes are TRBV6-5 and TRBJ1-6; 11 bases line up with TRBD1. V shed 7 bases, J shed 7 bases, and the junction held 6 bases outside the gene matches. The CDR3 consists of 15 residues. CDR1 and CDR2 (germline): MNHEY, SVGAGI. CDR3 in amino acids: CASMGDRGNNSPLHF. The CDR3 nucleotides are TGTGCCAGCATGGGGGACAGGGGGAACAATTCACCCCTCCACTTT.

V and J are TRBV2 and TRBJ2-3; 12 bases are shared with TRBD2. Germline CDR1 SNHLY, CDR2 FYNNEI. The CDR3 consists of 18 residues. J gave up 2 bases and V 7 bases, and 13 bases lay outside the gene matches. The chain's CDR3 is CASTGGTSGHGVTDTQYF. The CDR3 bases are TGTGCCAGCACGGGGGGGACTAGCGGGCACGGGGTCACAGATACGCAGTATTTT.

The chain employs TRBV19 and TRBJ2-1; TRBD1 matches at 10 bases. The CDR3 extends over 16 amino acids. CDR1 and CDR2 (germline): LNHDA, SQIVND (reference sequence). J was trimmed by 9 bases and V by 4 bases; bases with no gene match: 12. In DNA form, the CDR3 reads TGTGCCAGTAGTACGATACCGGGACAGGGGAGGAGTGAGCAGTTCTTC. Encoded protein: CASSTIPGQGRSEQFF.